This T cell receptor beta chain was recorded in a study of shared clonotypes between healthy human individuals. Original processing methods: Because ImmunoSEQ provided only junction sequences with no quality scores, the filtering differed. Assay: immunoSEQ multiplex PCR; the TCRdb copy retains only in-frame clones and omits some. The V and J calls and the clone size are those of that table, but D and trimming were determined from the DNA. The table records approximately 2.5 million clones, under 95% of them present only once. Germline V gene lookup returns CDR1 MNHEY and CDR2 SMNVEV (reference sequence). The CDR3 contains 15 residues. The trim removed 7 bases at V and 4 bases at J, leaving 10 bases unmatched.

The chain carries TRBV27 and TRBJ2-1, with TRBD1 matching over 7 bases. The sequenced material came from naive CD4+ T cells from PBMCs. Sample subset: CD45RA+ positively selected. This receptor was obtained from a man between 18 and 29 years old in good health. Some clones in this sample may be carry-over from other donors' samples. CDR3 in DNA: TGTGCCAGCAAGTCGGTCGGCAGGGGGTACAATGAGCAGTTCTTC. Amino acids: CASKSVGRGYNEQFF.